The clone carrying this TCR beta chain was detected many times. Its antigen is not known. From approximately 400 ng of RNA, a library with molecular barcoded alpha/delta and beta/gamma adaptors was made. TCRdb reprocessed the reads via MiXCR and lists one record per CDR3 protein. The sample includes 35,000 to 50,000 distinct CDR3 sequences, 15% to 20% of them seen just once. This sample stems from a study of read filtering for tumor transcriptome and immune sequencing. Background on the study: The cohort had about 16 men and approximately 13 women aged about 45 to 80, mean roughly 71 years.

V lost 4 bases to trimming and J lost 2 bases, with 11 bases between them. The germline V gene has CDR1 SQVTM and CDR2 ANQGSEA. The CDR3 is 13 residues long. Sampling of bone marrow took place during active disease in every patient. Study outcomes and limitations: Dropping single-read clonotypes raised IR-seq and RNA-seq shared-clonotype correlation. In IR-seq, single-read clonotypes were roughly 82% of clonotypes but around 3.5% of reads.

This TCR derives from a donor older than 35 with multiple myeloma. The chain is built from TRBV29-1 and TRBJ2-5; D ambiguous. The sequenced sample consisted of a population of CD138-negative cells sorted from bone marrow. The CDR3 sequence is CSVGNIIQETQYF. The CDR3 DNA is TGCAGCGTTGGAAACATCATACAAGAGACCCAGTACTTC.